The 31 T cell receptor beta chains in this list originate from one sample, sequenced in a study of CD8 T cells in Susac syndrome. A quantity of about 0.5 to 1 ug RNA underwent reverse transcription using random hexamers. A single record per CDR3 protein comes from TCRdb applying MiXCR to the immunoSEQ multiplex PCR reads. The sample gives more than 130,000 distinct CDR3 sequences, approximately 93% of which show up once; 0.25% to 0.3% is in the top ten. The sample consisted of CD8+ T cells from PBMCs. These receptors were obtained from a human donor in good health.

The chain uses TRBV20-1 and TRBJ1-1; weak D call: TRBD1 (6 bases). Germline V gene data show CDR1 as DFQATT and CDR2 as SNEGSKA (reference sequence). There are 12 residues in the CDR3. V was pared by 2 bases and J by 7 bases, with 11 bases between. The CDR3 sequence is CSARLGGHEAFF. For the CDR3, the DNA is TGCAGTGCTAGATTAGGGGGGCATGAAGCTTTCTTT.

This clonotype showed up just once. The V call is TRBV27, the J call TRBJ2-7; possibly TRBD2 for D (7 bases). The CDR3 is 14 amino acids. V lost 6 bases to trimming and J lost 3 bases, with 15 bases between them. Germline assignment: CDR1 MNHEY and CDR2 SMNVEV (reference sequence). CDR3 amino acids: CASRWSGGHYEQYF. CDR3 sequence (DNA): TGTGCCAGCAGGTGGTCGGGGGGCCACTACGAGCAGTACTTC.

The chain has TRBV27 and TRBJ1-1; the D gene is possibly TRBD1 (6 bases). The V end lost 5 bases, the J end lost 3 bases, and 19 bases lay between the germline ends. The germline CDR1 and CDR2 sequences are MNHEY and SMNVEV (reference sequence). CDR3 length: 16 amino acids. Written as DNA, the CDR3 is TGTGCCAGCAGTGTAGGATTGGGACACTTCGACACTGAAGCTTTCTTT. Its protein product is CASSVGLGHFDTEAFF.

V and J are TRBV25-1 and TRBJ2-1; 8 positions agree with TRBD2. V was clipped by 1 base and J by 5 bases; unmatched bases: 7. CDR1 and CDR2 (germline): MGHDK, SYGVNS. The CDR3 is 16 residues long. This CDR3 reads CASSELRLARNNEQFF. The CDR3 DNA reads as TGTGCCAGCAGTGAATTAAGACTAGCGAGAAACAATGAGCAGTTCTTC.

The chain employs TRBV4-1 and TRBJ2-7, with 9 bases identical to TRBD2. Germline V CDR1 and CDR2: MGHRA, YSYEKL. This CDR3 spans 15 amino acids. Trimming removed 0 bases from V and 9 bases from J; junction bases left unmatched: 9. CDR3 bases: TGCGCCAGCAGCCAAGATCCCCTAGCGGGATATTCGCAGTACTTC. It translates to CASSQDPLAGYSQYF.

This sequence joins TRBV9 and TRBJ2-1; the D call may be TRBD1 or TRBD2 (5 bases each). The germline gives CDR1 SGDLS, CDR2 YYNGEE. This CDR3 has 15 residues. The V gene lost 3 bases and the J gene lost 6 bases, with 16 bases spanning the gap. CDR3 in amino acids: CASSGGAGNLNEQFF. The CDR3, as DNA: TGTGCCAGCAGCGGGGGAGCAGGGAACCTCAATGAGCAGTTCTTC.

This clonotype was recorded only once. The gene calls are TRBV28 and TRBJ2-5, with D perhaps TRBD1 (6 bases). The CDR3 runs 14 residues. Germline V CDR1 and CDR2: MDHEN, SYDVKM. V lost 3 bases to trimming and J lost 3 bases, with 11 bases between them. The CDR3 DNA sequence: TGTGCCAGCAGTTTCATGGGGGCTAAAGAGACCCAGTACTTC. As protein: CASSFMGAKETQYF.

The rearrangement uses TRBV27 and TRBJ2-1; no firm D call. Between the trimmed V and J ends, which lost 0 bases and 9 bases, there was a span of 9 bases. Germline V gene sequence: CDR1 MNHEY, CDR2 SMNVEV (reference sequence). This CDR3 has 13 residues. Here the CDR3 reads CASSLSFSVEQFF. The DNA for the CDR3 is TGTGCCAGCAGTTTATCATTCAGCGTTGAGCAGTTCTTC.

V gene TRBV24-1 combines with J gene TRBJ2-5; 9 bases fit TRBD1. CDR1 is KGHDR and CDR2 is SFDVKD in the germline V gene. This CDR3 has 13 amino acids. Unmatched junction bases numbered 3, after V lost 7 bases and J lost 4 bases. The CDR3 region is CATSHRGRETQYF. The CDR3, as DNA: TGTGCCACCAGCCACAGGGGGCGAGAGACCCAGTACTTC.

The chain combines TRBV20-1 with TRBJ2-1; 9 positions match TRBD1. In germline, CDR1 is DFQATT, CDR2 SNEGSKA (reference sequence). The CDR3 consists of 15 residues. The ends lost 4 bases at V and 10 bases at J; junction bases unmatched: 14. Written as DNA, the CDR3 is TGCAGTGCTACCGTTGCCGGGACAGGGACAAGCGAGCAGTTCTTC. Its protein product is CSATVAGTGTSEQFF.

The V call is TRBV29-1, the J call TRBJ2-1; TRBD1 matches 8 bases. CDR1 is SQVTM, CDR2 ANQGSEA, per germline. With 6 bases clipped from V and 8 bases from J, the junction kept 12 bases outside the gene matches. The CDR3 is made up of 14 amino acids. The CDR3 sequence: CSVDGQGVLDEQFF. The CDR3 DNA follows: TGCAGCGTGGATGGACAGGGAGTTTTAGATGAGCAGTTCTTC.

The V gene is TRBV28, the J gene TRBJ1-3; 7 bases are a match to TRBD1. The CDR3 consists of 16 residues. Germline V gene data show CDR1 as MDHEN and CDR2 as SYDVKM. Losses at the gene ends were 5 bases for V and 7 bases for J; bases not matched to a gene: 14. CDR3 DNA: TGTGCCAGCAGTCCCCCGACAGGGTACTCCCTGAACACCATATATTTT. It specifies CASSPPTGYSLNTIYF.

This clonotype was observed once. The CDR3 region has the DNA TGTGCCAGCAGTTTAAGCAGGAAGTCCTACGAGCAGTACTTC. It specifies CASSLSRKSYEQYF. J is TRBJ2-7 and V is TRBV27; D unclear. The CDR3 has 14 amino acids. Germline CDR1 and CDR2: MNHEY and SMNVEV (reference sequence). V was trimmed by 2 bases and J by 1 base, leaving 9 bases between them.

The gene calls are TRBV7-9 and TRBJ2-7; TRBD2 might be the D (6 bases). The CDR3 length is 15 residues. Germline V CDR1 and CDR2: SEHNR, FQNEAQ (reference sequence). Between the trimmed V and J ends, which lost 1 base and 2 bases, there was a span of 12 bases. CDR3 sequence (DNA): TGTGCCAGCAGCTTAGAAAGGGACTCACCCTACGAGCAGTACTTC. It is translated as CASSLERDSPYEQYF.

This chain uses TRBV6-2 or TRBV6-3 with TRBJ2-5; no reliable D call. Trimming left V 4 bases short and J 5 bases short, with 5 bases between. Germline V gene sequence: CDR1 MNHEY, CDR2 SVGEGT. This CDR3 region has 11 residues. CDR3 loop: CASSFMETQYF. In nucleotides, the CDR3 is TGTGCCAGCAGTTTTATGGAGACCCAGTACTTC.

The rearrangement links TRBV7-3 to TRBJ2-3; TRBD2 matches at 13 bases. The CDR3 loop spans 15 amino acids. V dropped 4 bases and J dropped 5; count of bases not matched to a gene: 3. Germline V gene lookup returns CDR1 SGHTA and CDR2 FQGTGA. CDR3 sequence reads: CASSSGLAGVDTQYF. DNA of the CDR3: TGTGCCAGCAGCTCCGGACTAGCGGGAGTAGATACGCAGTATTTT.

This clonotype was seen a handful of times. The rearrangement links TRBV29-1 to TRBJ2-7; D is perhaps TRBD1 (6 bases). This CDR3 has 15 residues. From germline, CDR1 is SQVTM and CDR2 ANQGSEA. With 1 base removed from V and 3 bases from J, the gap between germline ends came to 16 bases. In nucleotides, the CDR3 is TGCAGCGTTGAAGGAGGACCAGGACAGAGCTACGAGCAGTACTTC. This translates into CSVEGGPGQSYEQYF.

This clonotype came up once. The chain has TRBV24-1 and TRBJ2-7; unclear D gene. The V end lost 10 bases, the J end lost 6 bases, and 6 bases lay between the germline ends. CDR1 and CDR2 from the germline V gene are KGHDR and SFDVKD. The CDR3 is 9 residues long. CDR3 sequence reads: CATSPEQYF. The DNA of the CDR3 is TGTGCCACTTCTCCCGAGCAGTACTTC.

J is TRBJ2-1 and V is TRBV7-8; tentative D call: TRBD1 (5 bases). The V and J ends lost 10 bases and 1 base respectively, with 11 bases between them. Germline loops: CDR1 SGHVS, CDR2 FQNEAQ. The CDR3 loop spans 13 amino acids. The CDR3 coding sequence is TGTGCCACCCAGGGAATTTCCTACAATGAGCAGTTCTTC. Translated, it gives CATQGISYNEQFF.

The V and J genes are TRBV29-1 and TRBJ2-2, with 8 bases lining up with TRBD2. This CDR3 has 15 residues. The germline gives CDR1 SQVTM, CDR2 ANQGSEA. With 5 bases clipped from V and 0 bases from J, the junction kept 5 bases outside the gene matches. The chain's CDR3 is CSVLTGGPNTGELFF. CDR3 nucleotide sequence: TGCAGCGTTCTGACGGGAGGGCCGAACACCGGGGAGCTGTTTTTT.

The J gene is TRBJ2-7, the V gene TRBV20-1; D is unclear. V lost 4 bases and J lost 3, with 10 bases in between. The CDR3 is made up of 12 amino acids. Germline V gene sequence: CDR1 DFQATT, CDR2 SNEGSKA (reference sequence). The CDR3 DNA follows: TGCAGTGCTAACCTGGGTTACTACGAGCAGTACTTC. Translating it yields CSANLGYYEQYF.

This sequence joins TRBV20-1 and TRBJ2-7, with 7 positions matching TRBD1. V lost 5 bases and J lost 3; bases outside the gene matches: 10. Per the germline V gene, CDR1 is DFQATT and CDR2 is SNEGSKA (reference sequence). This CDR3 comprises 14 residues. CDR3 residues: CSAASVTGSYEQYF. DNA for the CDR3: TGCAGTGCTGCCTCCGTGACAGGGAGCTACGAGCAGTACTTC.

The chain combines TRBV20-1 with TRBJ2-7, with D maybe TRBD2 (6 bases). The CDR3 is made up of 15 amino acids. The V end lost 6 bases, the J end lost 0 bases, and 18 bases lay between the germline ends. CDR1 is DFQATT, CDR2 SNEGSKA, per germline (reference sequence). The CDR3 region has the DNA TGCAGTGCCACCGCGCAGGGCGGGAACTCCTACGAGCAGTACTTC. This encodes CSATAQGGNSYEQYF.

The chain has TRBV30 and TRBJ1-1; 8 positions agree with TRBD1. Germline CDR1 reads GTSNPN; CDR2 reads SVGIG (reference sequence). Losses at the gene ends were 4 bases for V and 1 base for J; bases not matched to a gene: 5. The CDR3 has 14 residues. Here the CDR3 reads CAWTPGTGNTEAFF. Written as DNA, the CDR3 is TGTGCCTGGACTCCCGGGACAGGGAACACTGAAGCTTTCTTT.

V gene TRBV20-1 combines with J gene TRBJ1-1, with D perhaps matching TRBD1 (5 bases). V was shortened by 6 bases and J by 1 base, with 12 bases between the two germline ends. This CDR3 comprises 13 residues. Germline CDR1 is DFQATT and CDR2 is SNEGSKA (reference sequence). The CDR3 bases are TGCAGTGCCAAAACTACAGGGAACACTGAAGCTTTCTTT. Residues: CSAKTTGNTEAFF.

The genes are TRBV14 and TRBJ1-1, with a tentative D call TRBD1 (5 bases). Germline CDR1 SGHDN, CDR2 FVKESK. Trimming removed 1 base from V and 7 bases from J, with 7 bases in between. This CDR3 has 12 residues. The DNA of the CDR3 is TGTGCCAGCAGCCAAGGGGGCCTTGAAGCTTTCTTT. Encoded protein: CASSQGGLEAFF.

This chain links TRBV9 with TRBJ2-1, with a possible D match to TRBD1 (5 bases). Germline V CDR1 and CDR2: SGDLS, YYNGEE. Trimming took 1 base from V and 9 from J, leaving 8 bases between them. The CDR3 length is 12 residues. For the CDR3, the DNA is TGTGCCAGCAGCGTATCAGGGCCTGAGCAGTTCTTC. Encoded protein: CASSVSGPEQFF.

This chain links TRBV7-9 with TRBJ1-2; TRBD1 matches at 7 bases. Germline-derived CDR1 and CDR2 are SEHNR and FQNEAQ (reference sequence). The CDR3 contains 13 residues. Unmatched junction bases numbered 3, after V lost 5 bases and J lost 3 bases. The CDR3: CASSRQGDYGYTF. CDR3 nucleotide sequence: TGTGCCAGCAGCCGACAGGGCGACTATGGCTACACCTTC.

The chain uses TRBV20-1 and TRBJ2-7; 10 nucleotides align to TRBD1. CDR1 is DFQATT, CDR2 SNEGSKA, per germline (reference sequence). The CDR3 covers 16 residues. V was clipped by 5 bases and J by 1 base; unmatched bases: 11. The CDR3 loop is CSAWGAGQGFSYEQYF. The CDR3 DNA reads as TGCAGTGCTTGGGGGGCGGGACAGGGGTTTTCCTACGAGCAGTACTTC.

V gene TRBV20-1 combines with J gene TRBJ2-7; the match to TRBD1 covers 8 bases. CDR3 length: 16 amino acids. Germline values: CDR1 DFQATT, CDR2 SNEGSKA (reference sequence). V shed 0 bases and J 1 base; nucleotides not matched to a gene: 8. This chain's CDR3 is CSARDLDRELSYEQYF. CDR3 DNA sequence: TGCAGTGCTAGAGATCTGGACAGGGAATTATCCTACGAGCAGTACTTC.

The sample holds one count of this clonotype. The chain couples TRBV5-1 to TRBJ2-1, with 11 bases lining up with TRBD2. CDR3 length: 18 amino acids. Germline CDR1 is SGHRS and CDR2 is YFSETQ. Trimming at V came to 3 bases and at J to 4 bases, leaving 12 bases not matched to a gene. The CDR3 loop reads CASSSSARTSGLYNEQFF. CDR3 sequence (DNA): TGCGCCAGCAGCTCGTCGGCGCGGACTAGCGGGTTGTACAATGAGCAGTTCTTC. The full variable domain, with the rest looked up from reference TRBV5-1 and TRBJ2-1, is KAGVTQTPRYLIKTRGQQVTLSCSPISGHRSVSWYQQTPGQGLQFLFEYFSETQRNKGNFPGRFSGRQFSNSRSEMNVSTLELGDSALYLCASSSSARTSGLYNEQFFGPGTRLTVL.